Given below is one TCR beta chain in context. Its antigen is unidentified. The record originates from a study of beta chain features in type 1 diabetes. General observations from the study: Moderate yet significant TCRB CDR3 shortening was seen in Type 1 diabetes patients in all four CD4+ subsets.

The CDR3 length is 19 residues. Losses at the gene ends were 3 bases for V and 4 bases for J; bases not matched to a gene: 13. Looked up from germline, CDR1 is LGHNA and CDR2 is YNFKEQ. The entirety of the isolated RNA underwent reverse transcription, so expressed TCRB transcripts were sequenced. Measured with immunoSEQ multiplex PCR; TCRdb has only the in-frame clones, and not every one. This sample has about 270,000 clones, with 13% to 15% found just once. The sample taken for sequencing was naive CD4+ T cells from blood. The V and J genes are TRBV4-2 and TRBJ2-2; 11 nucleotides align to TRBD2. The source is a man aged 30 to 45 with type 1 diabetes. The chain's CDR3 is CASSHPGSSGRWGTGELFF. The DNA for the CDR3 is TGTGCCAGCAGCCATCCGGGGTCTAGCGGGAGGTGGGGCACCGGGGAGCTGTTTTTT.